These 29 T cell receptor beta chains were sequenced from one sample in a study of T cell responses to AZD1222 COVID-19 vaccine. Clones were read by immunoSEQ multiplex PCR, and TCRdb kept only the in-frame ones, dropping some. Of under 200,000 clones in the sample, over 90% were seen once. The sequencing here drew on peripheral blood, taken on day 0 of AZD1222 vaccination. Source of these receptors: an adult in good health.

This chain links TRBV5-1 with TRBJ1-4; weak D call: TRBD1 (5 bases). Trimming shortened V by 6 bases and J by 6 bases, and 15 bases separated the two germline ends. The CDR3 has 14 residues. CDR1 is SGHRS and CDR2 is YFSETQ in the germline V gene. CDR3: CASTAGVGDEKLFF. The CDR3 coding sequence is TGCGCCAGCACCGCGGGAGTAGGGGATGAAAAACTGTTTTTT.

V and J are TRBV4-1 and TRBJ2-1; TRBD1 or TRBD2 may be the D gene (5 bases each). The CDR3 has 11 residues. Per the germline V gene, CDR1 is MGHRA and CDR2 is YSYEKL. Trimming shortened V by 3 bases and J by 9 bases, and 6 bases separated the two germline ends. CDR3 protein: CASSQRGEQFF. The CDR3 DNA reads as TGCGCCAGCAGCCAGAGGGGTGAGCAGTTCTTC.

The chain recombines TRBV6-5 with TRBJ1-5; D is ambiguous. From germline, CDR1 is MNHEY and CDR2 SVGAGI. This CDR3 contains 13 residues. V lost 5 bases and J lost 0, with 5 bases in between. The CDR3 nucleotides read TGTGCCAGCAGTACGAATAGCAATCAGCCCCAGCATTTT. Translating gives CASSTNSNQPQHF.

This clone was seen a handful of times. The chain uses TRBV7-9 and TRBJ1-1; tentatively, D is TRBD1 (6 bases). Germline V gene sequence: CDR1 SEHNR, CDR2 FQNEAQ (reference sequence). The CDR3 covers 17 residues. V was clipped by 3 bases and J by 3 bases, with 20 bases between them. The CDR3 nucleotides read TGTGCCAGCAGCTTCCCCCCAGGGGAGGGTGTTGACACTGAAGCTTTCTTT. This encodes CASSFPPGEGVDTEAFF.

The CDR3 DNA follows: TGTGCCATCTCGACAGCTGGAAACACCATATATTTT. This sequence encodes CAISTAGNTIYF. The V and J genes are TRBV10-3 and TRBJ1-3, with a weak D call TRBD1 (5 bases). Germline lookup yields CDR1 ENHRY and CDR2 SYGVKD. The CDR3 runs 12 residues. Trimming shortened V by 8 bases and J by 2 bases, and 7 bases separated the two germline ends.

The CDR3 protein is CASSPRAEGHSNQPQHF. The CDR3 bases are TGCGCCAGCAGCCCGCGGGCCGAGGGACATAGCAATCAGCCCCAGCATTTT. The chain combines TRBV4-1 with TRBJ1-5, with D perhaps TRBD1 (6 bases). With 4 bases removed from V and 0 bases from J, the gap between germline ends came to 16 bases. This CDR3 is built from 17 residues. Germline values: CDR1 MGHRA, CDR2 YSYEKL.

The chain recombines TRBV19 with TRBJ2-6, with D uncertain. This CDR3 region has 15 residues. Germline V lookup: CDR1 LNHDA, CDR2 SQIVND (reference sequence). Trimming left V 4 bases short and J 2 bases short, with 9 bases between. CDR3 residues: CASSRLTTGANVLTF. CDR3 DNA: TGTGCCAGTAGTAGGCTGACCACTGGGGCCAACGTCCTGACTTTC.

This chain connects TRBV9 to TRBJ1-2, with D possibly TRBD1 on 5 matching bases. CDR3 size: 15 residues. Germline V gene data show CDR1 as SGDLS and CDR2 as YYNGEE. Trimming removed 3 bases from V and 2 bases from J, with 14 bases in between. CDR3 DNA: TGTGCCAGCAGCGGACAAAACGGGGCCAACTATGGCTACACCTTC. Protein: CASSGQNGANYGYTF.

The table lists this clone with a count of one. This rearrangement joins TRBV12-3 or TRBV12-4 to TRBJ1-2, with D hard to call. The CDR3 spans 13 residues. Trimming shortened V by 3 bases and J by 6 bases, and 11 bases separated the two germline ends. The CDR3 sequence is CASSFEGGDGYTF. CDR3 DNA: TGTGCCAGCAGTTTTGAGGGAGGTGATGGCTACACCTTC.

V gene TRBV24-1 combines with J gene TRBJ2-3; D is ambiguous. Germline V lookup: CDR1 KGHDR, CDR2 SFDVKD. V was shortened by 10 bases and J by 6 bases, with 10 bases between the two germline ends. This CDR3 region has 11 residues. The CDR3 DNA follows: TGTGCCACAGCCCAATACGATACGCAGTATTTT. Protein product: CATAQYDTQYF.

This chain connects TRBV19 to TRBJ1-2; the match to TRBD1 covers 10 bases. The CDR3 totals 15 residues. Trimming took 1 base from V and 4 from J; bases not matched to a gene: 3. Germline CDR1 is LNHDA and CDR2 is SQIVND (reference sequence). The CDR3 protein is CASSIGGQGIYGYTF. The CDR3, as DNA: TGTGCCAGTAGTATAGGGGGACAGGGGATCTATGGCTACACCTTC.

This chain joins TRBV20-1 and TRBJ2-7; D remains ambiguous. Germline V CDR1 and CDR2: DFQATT, SNEGSKA (reference sequence). The CDR3 totals 13 residues. The V end lost 3 bases, the J end lost 0 bases, and 9 bases lay between the germline ends. The CDR3 sequence is CSASAVNSYEQYF. CDR3 nucleotides: TGCAGTGCTAGTGCGGTCAACTCCTACGAGCAGTACTTC.

V gene TRBV6-5 combines with J gene TRBJ1-1, with D uncertain. This CDR3 has 13 residues. CDR1 is MNHEY and CDR2 is SVGAGI in the germline V gene. The DNA for the CDR3 is TGTGCGTCGGGTCGGAACATGAACACTGAAGCTTTCTTT. It encodes CASGRNMNTEAFF.

For the CDR3, the DNA is TGTGCCAGTAGTGTGGACAGGGGCGATAATCAGCCCCAGCATTTT. This translates into CASSVDRGDNQPQHF. This chain uses TRBV19 with TRBJ1-5; 9 bases line up with TRBD1. CDR3 length: 15 residues. The junction had 6 bases not matched to a gene; V was cut back by 5 bases and J by 4 bases. Germline V gene data show CDR1 as LNHDA and CDR2 as SQIVND (reference sequence).

This clone appeared once. The V gene is TRBV19, the J gene TRBJ1-2, with 7 bases matching TRBD1. Germline-derived CDR1 and CDR2 are LNHDA and SQIVND (reference sequence). Germline trimming cut 9 bases from V and 8 bases from J; bases unmatched to any gene: 12. This CDR3 contains 13 residues. The CDR3 protein is CASEMGQLAGYTF. CDR3 in DNA: TGTGCCAGCGAAATGGGACAGTTAGCCGGCTACACCTTC. The entire variable domain, with the rest obtained from reference TRBV19 and TRBJ1-2, is as follows: DGGITQSPKYLFRKEGQNVTLSCEQNLNHDAMYWYRQDPGQGLRLIYYSQIVNDFQKGDIAEGYSVSREKKESFPLTVTSAQKNPTAFYLCASEMGQLAGYTFGSGTRLTVV.

The count of this clone is one. The rearrangement uses TRBV7-9 and TRBJ1-1, with unresolved D. Germline V gene lookup returns CDR1 SEHNR and CDR2 FQNEAQ (reference sequence). V lost 1 base, J lost 3 bases, and 9 bases lay in between. CDR3 length equals 14 residues. The CDR3 region has the DNA TGTGCCAGCAGCTTAGTTATGATGGACACTGAAGCTTTCTTT. Its translation is CASSLVMMDTEAFF.

The rearrangement links TRBV5-8 to TRBJ1-2; no definite D call. Trimming removed 5 bases from V and 8 bases from J, with 13 bases in between. The CDR3 has 12 residues. The germline gives CDR1 SGHTS, CDR2 YDEGEE. Written as DNA, the CDR3 is TGTGCCAGCAGGTTCATGGCGGGAGGCTACACCTTC. Its protein product is CASRFMAGGYTF.

This clone was observed once. The chain joins TRBV11-2 to TRBJ2-7; unclear D gene. V was pared by 1 base and J by 0 bases, with 10 bases between. The CDR3 sequence is 15 residues long. Germline CDR1 and CDR2: SGHAT and FQNNGV. This CDR3 is CASSLAAWSSYEQYF. CDR3 DNA sequence: TGTGCCAGCAGCTTAGCCGCATGGAGCTCCTACGAGCAGTACTTC. Using reference TRBV11-2 and TRBJ2-7 for the parts outside the CDR3, the full variable domain is EAGVAQSPRYKIIEKRQSVAFWCNPISGHATLYWYQQILGQGPKLLIQFQNNGVVDDSQLPKDRFSAERLKGVDSTLKIQPAKLEDSAVYLCASSLAAWSSYEQYFGPGTRLTVT.

This chain connects TRBV9 to TRBJ1-1; a possible D gene is TRBD1 (6 bases). Deletions cut 4 bases from V and 10 bases from J, with 14 bases between. The CDR3 runs to 12 residues. Germline CDR1 and CDR2: SGDLS and YYNGEE. CDR3 residues: CASSPQGGRAFF. As DNA, the CDR3 is TGTGCCAGCAGCCCACAAGGGGGAAGAGCTTTCTTT.

This clone occurred once. V and J are TRBV5-1 and TRBJ2-7, with TRBD1 matching over 8 bases. Germline loops: CDR1 SGHRS, CDR2 YFSETQ. This CDR3 is built from 15 residues. V lost 4 bases, J lost 0 bases, and 6 bases stayed unmatched. CDR3 sequence reads: CASSPDRARSYEQYF. CDR3 coding DNA: TGCGCCAGCAGCCCGGACAGGGCACGCTCCTACGAGCAGTACTTC.

The gene calls are TRBV18 and TRBJ1-1, with 9 nucleotides matching TRBD1. Germline V gene sequence: CDR1 KGHSH, CDR2 LQKENI. Unmatched junction bases numbered 9, after V lost 5 bases and J lost 8 bases. This CDR3 contains 14 residues. CDR3 sequence (DNA): TGTGCCAGCTCATCCGGGACAGGGAGGTCGGAAGCTTTCTTT. This gives the protein CASSSGTGRSEAFF.

This clone was seen just once. The chain links TRBV7-9 to TRBJ1-1, with no clear D. The length of the CDR3 is 12 residues. Trimming pared 10 bases from V and 2 bases from J, leaving 11 bases between. CDR1 SEHNR and CDR2 FQNEAQ come from the germline V gene (reference sequence). In DNA, the CDR3 is TGTGCCACTGGCTCCGAAAACACTGAAGCTTTCTTT. This translates into CATGSENTEAFF.

The CDR3 bases are TGTGCCAGCAGCTCGGGGTCAAACTATGGCTACACCTTC. This codes for CASSSGSNYGYTF. The rearrangement links TRBV12-3 or TRBV12-4 to TRBJ1-2; D unresolved. CDR3 length equals 13 residues. The V gene lost 6 bases and the J gene lost 2 bases, with 10 bases spanning the gap.

The chain combines TRBV5-6 with TRBJ1-4, with TRBD1 matching 7 bases. Per germline, CDR1 SGHDT and CDR2 YYEEEE. The CDR3 totals 16 residues. The V and J ends lost 5 bases and 7 bases, in that order; junction bases with no gene match: 14. The CDR3 DNA reads TGTGCCAGCAGTTTTTATACAGGGGTTTACGGTGAAAAACTGTTTTTT. Its protein product is CASSFYTGVYGEKLFF. The variable domain in full, completed from reference TRBV5-6 and TRBJ1-4, reads DAGVTQSPTHLIKTRGQQVTLRCSPKSGHDTVSWYQQALGQGPQFIFQYYEEEERQRGNFPDRFSGHQFPNYSSELNVNALLLGDSALYLCASSFYTGVYGEKLFFGSGTQLSVL.

The chain links TRBV6-1 to TRBJ2-1; 10 nucleotides match TRBD2. The germline V gene encodes CDR1 MNHNS and CDR2 SASEGT. J was trimmed by 10 bases and V by 1 base; bases with no gene match: 13. CDR3 length: 17 amino acids. The CDR3 sequence: CASSEGTSGVFTREQFF. CDR3 coding DNA: TGTGCCAGCAGTGAAGGAACTAGCGGGGTCTTTACGCGGGAGCAGTTCTTC.

The chain joins TRBV5-1 to TRBJ2-7, with D perhaps TRBD1 (5 bases). V shed 0 bases and J shed 5 bases, with 27 bases lying between them. The CDR3 is made up of 19 amino acids. The germline CDR1 and CDR2 sequences are SGHRS and YFSETQ. CDR3 amino acids: CASSLGYPLSATRAHEQYF. DNA of the CDR3: TGCGCCAGCAGCTTGGGATATCCTTTGTCGGCGACCAGGGCCCACGAGCAGTACTTC.

The chain combines TRBV28 with TRBJ1-5; D remains unclear. There are 11 residues in the CDR3. Trimming left V 5 bases short and J 11 bases short, with 10 bases between. CDR1 is MDHEN, CDR2 SYDVKM, per germline. The CDR3 spells CASSTLRAQHF. The CDR3 DNA follows: TGTGCCAGCAGTACCCTTAGGGCCCAGCATTTT. Drawing the rest from reference TRBV28 and TRBJ1-5, the complete variable domain is DVKVTQSSRYLVKRTGEKVFLECVQDMDHENMFWYRQDPGLGLRLIYFSYDVKMKEKGDIPEGYSVSREKKERFSLILESASTNQTSMYLCASSTLRAQHFGDGTRLSIL.

This chain links TRBV12-5 with TRBJ2-1; 10 bases agree with TRBD2. The junction had 10 bases not matched to a gene; V was cut back by 4 bases and J by 7 bases. CDR1 LGHNT and CDR2 FRNRAP come from the germline V gene. The CDR3 length is 16 residues. The CDR3 here is CASGWASGRAGNEQFF. DNA of the CDR3: TGTGCTAGTGGTTGGGCCAGCGGGAGGGCCGGGAATGAGCAGTTCTTC.

Here the CDR3 reads CASSTGPPNANYGYTF. CDR3 bases: TGTGCCAGCTCAACGGGACCTCCGAACGCTAACTATGGCTACACCTTC. The chain links TRBV18 to TRBJ1-2; TRBD1 is a possible D gene (5 bases). The CDR3 length is 16 residues. V lost 5 bases and J 0 bases, leaving 16 bases between the germline ends. Germline V lookup: CDR1 KGHSH, CDR2 LQKENI.